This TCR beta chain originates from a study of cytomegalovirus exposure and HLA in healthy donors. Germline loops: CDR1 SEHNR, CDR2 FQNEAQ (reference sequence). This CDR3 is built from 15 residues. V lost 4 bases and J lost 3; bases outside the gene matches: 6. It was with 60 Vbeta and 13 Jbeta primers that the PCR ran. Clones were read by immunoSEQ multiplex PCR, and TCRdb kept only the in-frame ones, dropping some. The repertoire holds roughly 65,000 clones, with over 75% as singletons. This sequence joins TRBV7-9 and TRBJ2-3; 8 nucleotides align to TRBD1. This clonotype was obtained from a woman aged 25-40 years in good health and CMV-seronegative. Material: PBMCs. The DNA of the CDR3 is TGTGCCAGCAGCTACCAGGGGGCGCAAACAGATACGCAGTATTTT. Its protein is CASSYQGAQTDTQYF.